This TCR beta chain is from a study of blood T cell repertoires in COVID-19. Study-level background: Acute-phase and convalescent COVID-19 samples originated in the United States, Italy and Spain. The cDNA or gDNA used as material had been derived from T cells, B-cell-depleted T cells, or PBMCs.

In the original processing: Amplified reference gene primers provided the basis for estimating nucleated cell counts. Clones were read by immunoSEQ multiplex PCR, and TCRdb kept only the in-frame ones, dropping some. From that table come the V and J calls and clone size; the DNA was used to work out D and trimming. The data contain 95,000 to 150,000 clones, about 86% of them singletons. The CDR3 spans 16 residues. Germline V gene sequence: CDR1 KGHSH, CDR2 LQKENI. Trimming removed 5 bases at V and 1 base at J, with 17 bases between. This clone was counted between two and nine times. The sample consisted of peripheral blood. V gene TRBV18 combines with J gene TRBJ1-1; D perhaps matches TRBD1 (6 bases). This TCR came from a woman in her forties or fifties with active or convalescent COVID-19. CDR3 sequence (DNA): TGTGCCAGCTCAAAAACCGGGGACATAGGGAACACTGAAGCTTTCTTT. Translation gives CASSKTGDIGNTEAFF.